This T cell receptor (beta chain) was identified during a study of blood T cell repertoires in COVID-19. Sequencing was performed with immunoSEQ multiplex PCR; in TCRdb, only in-frame clones are kept and a portion is missing. The sample lists over 200,000 clones; about four fifths were seen once. After removal of 6 bases from V and 1 base from J, the junction contained 3 bases not matched to a gene. Germline loops: CDR1 SNHLY, CDR2 FYNNEI. The CDR3 has 14 residues. The clonotype was recovered from a woman aged 50 to 60 with acute COVID-19. The rearrangement uses TRBV2 and TRBJ1-3; 7 positions match TRBD1. The sample taken for sequencing was PBMCs or T cells enriched from blood (not recorded which). CDR3 DNA: TGTGCCAGCAGGCGGACAGGTTCTGGAAACACCATATATTTT. Its protein is CASRRTGSGNTIYF.